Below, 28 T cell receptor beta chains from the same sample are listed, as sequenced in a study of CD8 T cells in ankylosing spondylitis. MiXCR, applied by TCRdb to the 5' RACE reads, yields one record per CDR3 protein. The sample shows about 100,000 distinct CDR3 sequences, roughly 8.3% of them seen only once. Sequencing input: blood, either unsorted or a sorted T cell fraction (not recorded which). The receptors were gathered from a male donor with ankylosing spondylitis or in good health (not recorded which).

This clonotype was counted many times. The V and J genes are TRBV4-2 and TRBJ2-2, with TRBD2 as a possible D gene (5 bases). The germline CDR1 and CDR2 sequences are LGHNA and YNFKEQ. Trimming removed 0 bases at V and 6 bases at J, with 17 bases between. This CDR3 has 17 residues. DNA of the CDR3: TGTGCCAGCAGCCAAGATAGCGTGAGGGAGAAAGCCGGGGAGCTGTTTTTT. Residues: CASSQDSVREKAGELFF.

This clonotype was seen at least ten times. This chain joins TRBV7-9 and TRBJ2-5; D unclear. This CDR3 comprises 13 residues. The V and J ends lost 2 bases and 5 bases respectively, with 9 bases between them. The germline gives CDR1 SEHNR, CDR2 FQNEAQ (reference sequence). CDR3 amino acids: CASSLLGWETQYF. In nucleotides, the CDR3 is TGTGCCAGCAGCTTACTAGGCTGGGAGACCCAGTACTTC.

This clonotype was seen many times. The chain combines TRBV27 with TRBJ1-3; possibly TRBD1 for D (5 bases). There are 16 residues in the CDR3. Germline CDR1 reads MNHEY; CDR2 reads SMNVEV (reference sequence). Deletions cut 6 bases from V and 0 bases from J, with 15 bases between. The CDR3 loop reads CASRLSGTDSGNTIYF. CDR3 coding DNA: TGTGCCAGCAGACTATCGGGGACGGACTCTGGAAACACCATATATTTT.

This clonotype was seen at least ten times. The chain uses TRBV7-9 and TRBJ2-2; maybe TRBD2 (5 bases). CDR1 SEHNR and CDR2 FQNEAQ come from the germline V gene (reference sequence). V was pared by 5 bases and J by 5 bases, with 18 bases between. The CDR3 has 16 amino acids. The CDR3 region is CASSTRAGEGTGELFF. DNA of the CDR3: TGTGCCAGCAGCACTCGGGCCGGGGAAGGGACCGGGGAGCTGTTTTTT.

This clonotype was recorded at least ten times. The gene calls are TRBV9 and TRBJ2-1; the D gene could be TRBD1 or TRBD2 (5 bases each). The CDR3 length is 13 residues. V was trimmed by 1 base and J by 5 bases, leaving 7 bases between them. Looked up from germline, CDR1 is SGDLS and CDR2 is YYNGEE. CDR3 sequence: CASSVRGDNEQFF. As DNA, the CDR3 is TGTGCCAGCAGCGTAAGGGGAGACAATGAGCAGTTCTTC.

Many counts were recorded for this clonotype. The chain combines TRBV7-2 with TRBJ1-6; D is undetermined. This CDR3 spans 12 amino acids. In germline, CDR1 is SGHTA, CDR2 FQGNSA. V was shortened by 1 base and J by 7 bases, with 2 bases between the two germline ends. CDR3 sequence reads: CASSLGNSPLHF. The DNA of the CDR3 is TGTGCCAGCAGCTTAGGGAATTCACCCCTCCACTTT.

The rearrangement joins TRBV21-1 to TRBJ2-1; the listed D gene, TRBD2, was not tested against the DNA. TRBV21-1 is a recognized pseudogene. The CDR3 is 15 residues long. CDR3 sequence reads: CASSKSSSWPNEQFF. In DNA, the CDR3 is TGTGCCAGCAGCAAAAGTTCTAGCTGGCCCAATGAGCAGTTCTTC.

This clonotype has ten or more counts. The CDR3: CASSPTGRGTDTQYF. For the CDR3, the DNA is TGTGCCAGCAGTCCCACCGGGAGGGGGACAGATACGCAGTATTTT. V and J are TRBV12-3 or TRBV12-4 and TRBJ2-3; 8 nucleotides match TRBD2. There are 15 residues in the CDR3. V lost 5 bases, J lost 3 bases, and 7 bases stayed unmatched.

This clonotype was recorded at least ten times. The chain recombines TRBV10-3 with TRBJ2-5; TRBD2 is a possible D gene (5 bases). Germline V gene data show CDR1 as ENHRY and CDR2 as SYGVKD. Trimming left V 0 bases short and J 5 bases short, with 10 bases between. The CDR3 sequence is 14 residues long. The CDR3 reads CAISESRAGETQYF. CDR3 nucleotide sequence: TGTGCCATCAGTGAGTCGAGGGCAGGTGAGACCCAGTACTTC.

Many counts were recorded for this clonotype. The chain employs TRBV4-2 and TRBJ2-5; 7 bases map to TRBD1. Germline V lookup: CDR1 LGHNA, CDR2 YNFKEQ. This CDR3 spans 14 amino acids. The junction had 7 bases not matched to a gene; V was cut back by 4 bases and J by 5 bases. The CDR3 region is CASSPDRVAETQYF. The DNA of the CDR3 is TGTGCCAGCAGCCCTGACAGGGTCGCGGAGACCCAGTACTTC.

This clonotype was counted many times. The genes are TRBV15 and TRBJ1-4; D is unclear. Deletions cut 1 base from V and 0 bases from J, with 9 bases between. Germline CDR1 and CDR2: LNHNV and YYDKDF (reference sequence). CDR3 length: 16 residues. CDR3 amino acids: CATSRAPGSTNEKLFF. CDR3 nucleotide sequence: TGTGCCACCAGCAGAGCCCCGGGATCAACTAATGAAAAACTGTTTTTT.

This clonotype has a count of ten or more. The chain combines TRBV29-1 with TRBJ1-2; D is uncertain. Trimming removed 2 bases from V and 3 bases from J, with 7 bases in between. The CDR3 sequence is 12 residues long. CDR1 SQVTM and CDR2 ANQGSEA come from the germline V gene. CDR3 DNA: TGCAGCGTTGAAAGACGGGACTATGGCTACACCTTC. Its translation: CSVERRDYGYTF.

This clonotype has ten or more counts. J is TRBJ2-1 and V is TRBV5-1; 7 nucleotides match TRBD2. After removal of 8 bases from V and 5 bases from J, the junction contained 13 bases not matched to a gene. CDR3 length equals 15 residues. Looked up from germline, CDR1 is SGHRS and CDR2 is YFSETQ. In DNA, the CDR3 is TGCGCCAGTAGACAAGCGGGATGGGTGGACAATGAGCAGTTCTTC. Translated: CASRQAGWVDNEQFF.

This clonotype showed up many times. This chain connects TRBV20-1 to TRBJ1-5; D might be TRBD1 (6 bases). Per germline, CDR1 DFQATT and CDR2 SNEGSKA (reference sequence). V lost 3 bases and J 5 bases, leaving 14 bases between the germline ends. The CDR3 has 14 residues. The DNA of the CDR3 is TGCAGTGCTAGTTGGGCAGGGGAGGATCAGCCCCAGCATTTT. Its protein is CSASWAGEDQPQHF.

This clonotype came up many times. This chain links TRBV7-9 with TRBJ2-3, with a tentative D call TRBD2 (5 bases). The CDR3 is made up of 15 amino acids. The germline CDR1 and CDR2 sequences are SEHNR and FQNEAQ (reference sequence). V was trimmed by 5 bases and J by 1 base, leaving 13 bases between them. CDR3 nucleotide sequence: TGTGCCAGCAGCCCCCTTCGGGGAGGCACAGATACGCAGTATTTT. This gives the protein CASSPLRGGTDTQYF.

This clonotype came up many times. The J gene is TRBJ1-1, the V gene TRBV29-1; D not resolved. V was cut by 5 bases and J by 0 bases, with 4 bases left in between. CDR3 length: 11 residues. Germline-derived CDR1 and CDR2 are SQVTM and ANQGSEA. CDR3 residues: CSVRVNTEAFF. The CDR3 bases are TGCAGCGTTCGGGTGAACACTGAAGCTTTCTTT.

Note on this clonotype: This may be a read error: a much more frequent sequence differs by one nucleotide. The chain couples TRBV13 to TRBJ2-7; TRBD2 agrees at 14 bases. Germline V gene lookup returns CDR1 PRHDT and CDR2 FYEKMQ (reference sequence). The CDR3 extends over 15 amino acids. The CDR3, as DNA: TGTGCCGGCAGCCCGGGGACTAGCGGGGGATACGAGCAGTACTTC. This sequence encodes CAGSPGTSGGYEQYF.

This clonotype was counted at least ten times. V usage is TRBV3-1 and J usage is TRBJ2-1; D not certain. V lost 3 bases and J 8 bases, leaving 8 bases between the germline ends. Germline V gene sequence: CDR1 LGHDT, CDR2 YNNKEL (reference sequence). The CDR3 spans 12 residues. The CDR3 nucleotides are TGTGCCAGCAGCCATTTAGAAGATGAGCAGTTCTTC. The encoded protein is CASSHLEDEQFF.

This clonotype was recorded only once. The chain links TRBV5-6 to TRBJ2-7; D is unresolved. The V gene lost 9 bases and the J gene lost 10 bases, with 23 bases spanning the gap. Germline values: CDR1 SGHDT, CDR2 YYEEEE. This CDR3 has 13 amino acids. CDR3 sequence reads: CAMSPGLDRIQYF. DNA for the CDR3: TGTGCCATGAGCCCCGGGCTGGACCGGATCCAGTACTTC.

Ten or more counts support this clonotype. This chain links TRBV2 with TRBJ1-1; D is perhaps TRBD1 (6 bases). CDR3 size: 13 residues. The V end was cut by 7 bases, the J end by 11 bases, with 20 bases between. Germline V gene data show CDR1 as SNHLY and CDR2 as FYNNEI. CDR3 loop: CASTEGDRHRAFF. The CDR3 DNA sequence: TGTGCCAGCACCGAGGGGGACCGCCACCGGGCTTTCTTT.

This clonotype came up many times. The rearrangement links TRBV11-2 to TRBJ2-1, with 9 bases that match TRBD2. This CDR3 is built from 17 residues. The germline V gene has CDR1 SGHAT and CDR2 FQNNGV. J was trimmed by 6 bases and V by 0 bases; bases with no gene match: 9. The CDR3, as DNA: TGTGCCAGCAGCTTAGAGATTAGCGGGGGTATTAGCAATGAGCAGTTCTTC. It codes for CASSLEISGGISNEQFF.

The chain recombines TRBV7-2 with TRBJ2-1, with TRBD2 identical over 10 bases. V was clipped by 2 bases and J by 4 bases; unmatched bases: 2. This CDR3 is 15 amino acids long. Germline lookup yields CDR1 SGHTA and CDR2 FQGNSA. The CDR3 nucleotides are TGTGCCAGCAGCTTAACTAGCGGGGTGTACAATGAGCAGTTCTTC. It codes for CASSLTSGVYNEQFF.

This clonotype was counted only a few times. CDR3: CASSSAGRQYQETQYF. In DNA form, the CDR3 reads TGTGCCAGCAGTTCGGCGGGACGTCAGTACCAAGAGACCCAGTACTTC. This chain uses TRBV6-5 with TRBJ2-5; the D gene is possibly TRBD2 (6 bases). This CDR3 spans 16 amino acids. Germline V gene data show CDR1 as MNHEY and CDR2 as SVGAGI. Deletions cut 4 bases from V and 0 bases from J, with 15 bases between.

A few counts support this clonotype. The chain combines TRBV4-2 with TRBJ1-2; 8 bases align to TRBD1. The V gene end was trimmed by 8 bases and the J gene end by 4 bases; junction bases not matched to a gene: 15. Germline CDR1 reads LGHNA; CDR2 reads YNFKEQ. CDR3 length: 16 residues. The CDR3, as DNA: TGTGCCAGCGGAAAGGACAGGGAGACTGAATTCTATGGCTACACCTTC. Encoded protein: CASGKDRETEFYGYTF.

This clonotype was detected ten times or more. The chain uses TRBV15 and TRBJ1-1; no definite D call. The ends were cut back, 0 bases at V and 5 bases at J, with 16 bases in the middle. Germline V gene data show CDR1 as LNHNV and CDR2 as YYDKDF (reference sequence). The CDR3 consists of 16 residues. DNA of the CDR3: TGTGCCACCAGCAGAGACCACCCGGCGGTTGGGACTGAAGCTTTCTTT. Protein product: CATSRDHPAVGTEAFF. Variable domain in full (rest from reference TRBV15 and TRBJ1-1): DAMVIQNPRYQVTQFGKPVTLSCSQTLNHNVMYWYQQKSSQAPKLLFHYYDKDFNNEADTPDNFQSRRPNTSFCFLDIRSPGLGDTAMYLCATSRDHPAVGTEAFFGQGTRLTVV.

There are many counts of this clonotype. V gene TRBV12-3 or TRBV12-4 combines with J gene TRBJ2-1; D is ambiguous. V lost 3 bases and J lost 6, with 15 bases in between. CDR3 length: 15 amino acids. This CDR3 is CASSLPLIGRNEQFF. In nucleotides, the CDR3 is TGTGCCAGCAGTTTGCCCCTAATCGGGCGCAATGAGCAGTTCTTC.

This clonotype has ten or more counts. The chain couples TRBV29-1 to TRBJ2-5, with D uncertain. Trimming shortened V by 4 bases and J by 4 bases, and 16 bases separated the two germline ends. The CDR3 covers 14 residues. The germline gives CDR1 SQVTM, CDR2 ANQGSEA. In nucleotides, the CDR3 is TGCAGCGTTGTACTCGCTAGGCCTGGAGAGACCCAGTACTTC. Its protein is CSVVLARPGETQYF.

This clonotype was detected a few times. CDR3 sequence (DNA): TGTGCCAGCAGCTTAGATCTTGGGGCCGAATATGGCTACACCTTC. Protein product: CASSLDLGAEYGYTF. The V gene is TRBV7-2, the J gene TRBJ1-2; weak D call: TRBD1 (5 bases). This CDR3 spans 15 amino acids. Germline-derived CDR1 and CDR2 are SGHTA and FQGNSA. Trimming shortened V by 1 base and J by 5 bases, and 14 bases separated the two germline ends.